This passage covers 26 T cell receptor beta chains from one sample sequenced in a study of blood T cell repertoires in COVID-19. The assay was immunoSEQ multiplex PCR, and TCRdb's table has in-frame clones only and misses some. This sample has fewer than 350,000 clones, with around 81% found just once. The sequencing sample was made of peripheral blood. The source is a woman aged 60 to 75 with active or convalescent COVID-19.

The table lists this clone with a count of one. The chain couples TRBV4-3 to TRBJ2-1; 12 positions match TRBD2. CDR1 LGHNA and CDR2 YSLEER come from the germline V gene. Losses at the gene ends were 0 bases for V and 8 bases for J; bases not matched to a gene: 5. The CDR3 runs to 16 residues. CDR3 region: CASSQETGLAGHEQFF. In nucleotides, the CDR3 is TGCGCCAGCAGCCAAGAGACGGGACTAGCGGGCCATGAGCAGTTCTTC.

The CDR3: CASAGDTEAFF. DNA of the CDR3: TGTGCCAGCGCAGGGGACACTGAAGCTTTCTTT. The chain combines TRBV6-6 with TRBJ1-1; TRBD1 might be the D (6 bases). The CDR3 is made up of 11 amino acids. Deletions cut 8 bases from V and 3 bases from J, with 7 bases between. Germline V gives CDR1 MNHNY, CDR2 SVGAGI (reference sequence).

The chain couples TRBV7-9 to TRBJ2-5; a possible D gene is TRBD1 (6 bases). The CDR3 runs to 16 residues. Germline CDR1 SEHNR, CDR2 FQNEAQ (reference sequence). The V end was cut by 5 bases, the J end by 2 bases, with 18 bases between. The CDR3 sequence: CASSPLFRTDQETQYF. The DNA of the CDR3 is TGTGCCAGCAGCCCCCTCTTCAGGACAGATCAAGAGACCCAGTACTTC.

This chain uses TRBV11-2 with TRBJ2-1, with 7 bases matching TRBD2. V trimming: 3 bases; J trimming: 2 bases; junction bases outside the gene matches: 4. From germline, CDR1 is SGHAT and CDR2 FQNNGV. The CDR3 contains 15 residues. The DNA of the CDR3 is TGTGCCAGCAGCTTCGGGCTAGCGGCCTACAATGAGCAGTTCTTC. Protein: CASSFGLAAYNEQFF.

The CDR3 DNA sequence: TGTGCCAGCAGTGCGGGGGCGTACTATGGCTACACCTTC. This gives the protein CASSAGAYYGYTF. The rearrangement joins TRBV27 to TRBJ1-2; D perhaps matches TRBD1 (6 bases). This CDR3 has 13 amino acids. V lost 5 bases and J lost 3, with 10 bases in between. CDR1 MNHEY and CDR2 SMNVEV come from the germline V gene (reference sequence).

This chain uses TRBV28 with TRBJ2-7; 9 nucleotides line up with TRBD1. Germline-derived CDR1 and CDR2 are MDHEN and SYDVKM. The CDR3 totals 15 residues. V lost 7 bases and J lost 5; bases outside the gene matches: 12. The CDR3 region has the DNA TGTGCCAGCAACCCGACAGGGGGTTGGTCACACGAGCAGTACTTC. This encodes CASNPTGGWSHEQYF.

V is TRBV15 and J is TRBJ2-7, with D hard to call. CDR3 length equals 13 residues. Between the trimmed V and J ends, which lost 1 base and 6 bases, there was a span of 10 bases. Per the germline V gene, CDR1 is LNHNV and CDR2 is YYDKDF (reference sequence). The CDR3 loop reads CATSRASLTEQYF. As DNA, the CDR3 is TGTGCCACCAGCAGAGCGAGCCTCACCGAGCAGTACTTC.

The chain recombines TRBV4-2 with TRBJ1-2; no clear D. Germline values: CDR1 LGHNA, CDR2 YNFKEQ. V was shortened by 0 bases and J by 3 bases, with 8 bases between the two germline ends. This CDR3 has 14 residues. The DNA of the CDR3 is TGTGCCAGCAGCCAAGAAACAATGGACTATGGCTACACCTTC. Translating it yields CASSQETMDYGYTF.

This rearrangement joins TRBV7-6 to TRBJ2-7; TRBD1 matches at 8 bases. This CDR3 contains 20 residues. V trimming: 2 bases; J trimming: 3 bases; junction bases outside the gene matches: 21. Per germline, CDR1 SGHVS and CDR2 FNYEAQ. CDR3 bases: TGTGCCAGCAGCTTAATGCATTCGGTCGTCTCTGGACAGGGAATCTACGAGCAGTACTTC. This gives the protein CASSLMHSVVSGQGIYEQYF.

This clone was seen once. The CDR3 DNA reads TGTGCCAGCAGTGAATCAGGTATAGGACTGAACGAAGCTTTCTTT. It yields the protein CASSESGIGLNEAFF. V is TRBV6-1 and J is TRBJ1-1; D call uncertain. The CDR3 is made up of 15 amino acids. CDR1 and CDR2 (germline): MNHNS, SASEGT. V lost 2 bases, J lost 8 bases, and 18 bases lay in between.

V usage is TRBV5-1 and J usage is TRBJ2-7, with a weak D call TRBD1 (5 bases). The CDR3 has 17 amino acids. The V gene lost 0 bases and the J gene lost 1 base, with 17 bases spanning the gap. Germline V gives CDR1 SGHRS, CDR2 YFSETQ. The CDR3 DNA follows: TGCGCCAGCAGCTTGGCCCCCCCGGGCCAGGGTTCCTACGAGCAGTACTTC. This encodes CASSLAPPGQGSYEQYF.

The V and J genes are TRBV27 and TRBJ1-1; 7 nucleotides agree with TRBD1. The germline V gene has CDR1 MNHEY and CDR2 SMNVEV (reference sequence). J lost 1 base, V lost 5 bases, and 7 bases had no gene match. CDR3 length equals 15 residues. CDR3 nucleotide sequence: TGTGCCAGCAGTCCCCCGGGACAGCCGAACACTGAAGCTTTCTTT. Amino acid sequence: CASSPPGQPNTEAFF.

V usage is TRBV11-2 and J usage is TRBJ2-3; D possibly corresponds to TRBD2 (6 bases). The CDR3 is made up of 15 amino acids. Germline CDR1 is SGHAT and CDR2 is FQNNGV. Deletions cut 3 bases from V and 4 bases from J, with 14 bases between. The CDR3 protein is CASSLWRDSSDTQYF. CDR3 bases: TGTGCCAGCAGCTTGTGGAGGGATTCGTCAGATACGCAGTATTTT. Supplemented by reference TRBV11-2 and TRBJ2-3, the full variable domain reads EAGVAQSPRYKIIEKRQSVAFWCNPISGHATLYWYQQILGQGPKLLIQFQNNGVVDDSQLPKDRFSAERLKGVDSTLKIQPAKLEDSAVYLCASSLWRDSSDTQYFGPGTRLTVL.

The chain employs TRBV5-4 and TRBJ2-5; 14 nucleotides agree with TRBD2. The CDR3 consists of 17 residues. Germline assignment: CDR1 SGHNT and CDR2 YYREEE (reference sequence). V dropped 5 bases and J dropped 2; count of bases not matched to a gene: 8. CDR3 nucleotide sequence: TGTGCCAGCAGTTCCGGACTAGCGGGGGGTGGGCAAGAGACCCAGTACTTC. It translates to CASSSGLAGGGQETQYF. The full variable domain, rest sourced from reference TRBV5-4 and TRBJ2-5, is ETGVTQSPTHLIKTRGQQVTLRCSSQSGHNTVSWYQQALGQGPQFIFQYYREEENGRGNFPPRFSGLQFPNYSSELNVNALELDDSALYLCASSSGLAGGGQETQYFGPGTRLLVL.

The rearrangement uses TRBV5-4 and TRBJ1-1, with 7 bases fitting TRBD1. The CDR3 extends over 14 amino acids. From germline, CDR1 is SGHNT and CDR2 YYREEE (reference sequence). V was clipped by 2 bases and J by 1 base; unmatched bases: 2. CDR3 region: CASSFDRANTEAFF. The DNA of the CDR3 is TGTGCCAGCAGCTTCGACAGGGCGAACACTGAAGCTTTCTTT.

The J gene is TRBJ1-2, the V gene TRBV29-1, with 8 bases fitting TRBD1. V shed 6 bases and J 3 bases; nucleotides not matched to a gene: 6. This CDR3 has 13 residues. The germline CDR1 and CDR2 sequences are SQVTM and ANQGSEA. Here the CDR3 reads CSVAQGADYGYTF. The CDR3 nucleotides are TGCAGCGTCGCCCAGGGGGCGGACTATGGCTACACCTTC.

This chain joins TRBV5-1 and TRBJ2-1; 7 nucleotides align to TRBD2. This CDR3 is built from 20 residues. The V gene end was trimmed by 3 bases and the J gene end by 0 bases; junction bases not matched to a gene: 18. CDR1 is SGHRS, CDR2 YFSETQ, per germline. DNA for the CDR3: TGCGCCAGCAGCTATTTATCAGCGGGGAGCGGAACTTTCTCCTACAATGAGCAGTTCTTC. Protein sequence: CASSYLSAGSGTFSYNEQFF.

The chain recombines TRBV2 with TRBJ1-6; 10 nucleotides agree with TRBD1. J was trimmed by 10 bases and V by 7 bases; bases with no gene match: 7. The germline CDR1 and CDR2 sequences are SNHLY and FYNNEI. The CDR3 loop spans 14 amino acids. The CDR3 loop reads CASITDRGRSPLHF. The CDR3 region has the DNA TGTGCCAGCATTACCGACAGGGGGCGGTCACCCCTCCACTTT.

The CDR3 reads CASSQNSGGNTGELFF. In DNA form, the CDR3 reads TGCGCCAGCAGCCAGAATTCGGGGGGGAACACCGGGGAGCTGTTTTTT. V and J are TRBV4-1 and TRBJ2-2; TRBD2 matches 7 bases. CDR1 is MGHRA and CDR2 is YSYEKL in the germline V gene. After removal of 3 bases from V and 1 base from J, the junction contained 5 bases not matched to a gene. The CDR3 extends over 16 amino acids.

This chain joins TRBV18 and TRBJ2-2; TRBD1 aligns across 8 bases. CDR1 is KGHSH, CDR2 LQKENI, per germline. The CDR3 has 16 residues. The V gene end was trimmed by 3 bases and the J gene end by 4 bases; junction bases not matched to a gene: 7. CDR3 in DNA: TGTGCCAGCTCACCGGGACAGGCCCTCAGCACCGGGGAGCTGTTTTTT. Encoded protein: CASSPGQALSTGELFF.

The rearrangement uses TRBV11-2 and TRBJ1-1, with D possibly TRBD1 on 5 matching bases. In germline, CDR1 is SGHAT, CDR2 FQNNGV. V dropped 4 bases and J dropped 3 bases, with 6 bases sitting between them. The CDR3 covers 12 residues. This CDR3 is CASSWGDTEAFF. The CDR3, as DNA: TGTGCCAGCAGCTGGGGGGACACTGAAGCTTTCTTT.

The chain has TRBV29-1 and TRBJ1-1; tentatively, D is TRBD1 (6 bases). The CDR3 is made up of 13 amino acids. Germline CDR1 is SQVTM and CDR2 is ANQGSEA. V was shortened by 7 bases and J by 2 bases, with 14 bases between the two germline ends. DNA for the CDR3: TGCAGCGCGCTGCGGACAGCAAACACTGAAGCTTTCTTT. It is translated as CSALRTANTEAFF.

This clone was picked up one time. V usage is TRBV24-1 and J usage is TRBJ2-1, with D perhaps matching TRBD2 (6 bases). The germline V gene has CDR1 KGHDR and CDR2 SFDVKD. The CDR3 covers 12 residues. With 4 bases removed from V and 9 bases from J, the gap between germline ends came to 9 bases. The CDR3 DNA reads TGTGCCACCAGTGAAGGAGGGTCTGAGCAGTTCTTC. This codes for CATSEGGSEQFF.

This clone appeared a few times. The V and J genes are TRBV10-1 and TRBJ2-2; no definite D call. The CDR3 has 13 amino acids. Per germline, CDR1 WNHNN and CDR2 SYGVQD (reference sequence). Trimming took 2 bases from V and 2 from J, leaving 3 bases between them. The CDR3 spells CASSETNTGELFF. The CDR3, as DNA: TGCGCCAGCAGTGAGACTAACACCGGGGAGCTGTTTTTT.

This chain connects TRBV20-1 to TRBJ1-5; D is ambiguous. V was pared by 3 bases and J by 12 bases, with 12 bases between. CDR3 length: 11 amino acids. Germline V gene sequence: CDR1 DFQATT, CDR2 SNEGSKA (reference sequence). In nucleotides, the CDR3 is TGCAGTGCTAGGTACGGGAACGACCAGCATTTT. Encoded protein: CSARYGNDQHF.

V and J are TRBV5-1 and TRBJ2-3; D may be TRBD1 (5 bases). Per the germline V gene, CDR1 is SGHRS and CDR2 is YFSETQ. The CDR3 length is 16 residues. Trimming took off 0 bases at V and 2 bases at J, with 13 bases between the two ends. As DNA, the CDR3 is TGCGCCAGCAGCTTGGAATATGTGACAGCCACAGATACGCAGTATTTT. Its translation: CASSLEYVTATDTQYF.